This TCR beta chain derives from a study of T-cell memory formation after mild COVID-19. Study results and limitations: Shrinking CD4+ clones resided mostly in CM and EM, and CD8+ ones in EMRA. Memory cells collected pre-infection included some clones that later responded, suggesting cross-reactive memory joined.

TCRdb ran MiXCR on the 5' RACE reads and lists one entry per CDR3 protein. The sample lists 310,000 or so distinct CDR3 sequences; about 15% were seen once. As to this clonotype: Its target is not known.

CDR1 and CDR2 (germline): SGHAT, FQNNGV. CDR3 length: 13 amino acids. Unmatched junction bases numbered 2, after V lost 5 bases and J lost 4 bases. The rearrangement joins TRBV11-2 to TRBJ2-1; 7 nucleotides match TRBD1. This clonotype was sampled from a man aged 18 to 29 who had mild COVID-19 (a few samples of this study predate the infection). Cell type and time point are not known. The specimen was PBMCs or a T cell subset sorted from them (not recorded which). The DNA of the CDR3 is TGTGCCAGCAGCCCGGGACAGTACAATGAGCAGTTCTTC. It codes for CASSPGQYNEQFF. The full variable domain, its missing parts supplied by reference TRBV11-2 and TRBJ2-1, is EAGVAQSPRYKIIEKRQSVAFWCNPISGHATLYWYQQILGQGPKLLIQFQNNGVVDDSQLPKDRFSAERLKGVDSTLKIQPAKLEDSAVYLCASSPGQYNEQFFGPGTRLTVL.